These 14 T cell receptor beta chains share one sample of origin, sequenced in a study of T cells expressing NK-cell markers (dated by TCRdb to about 2020). The library was built by means of 5' RACE. These reads were obtained on an Illumina HiSeq 2000. Each entry corresponds to one CDR3 protein sequence from reads that TCRdb reprocessed, and DNA is not given. The table for this sample shows 500,000 to 600,000 distinct CDR3 sequences. Under 4.5% of the sample rests with the top ten. Sequencing used blood T cells: a sorted CD56 or NKG2C T cell subset, CD4+ or CD8+ T cells, or bulk PBMC T cells (not recorded which). These receptors all come from a young man in good health. Donor details come from another sample of the same person, matched by shared clones.

CDR3: CASSLGLAGREQFF. This rearrangement joins TRBV5-6 to TRBJ2-1; TCRdb calls TRBD2, which cannot be checked without DNA. The CDR3 runs to 14 residues. Germline V gives CDR1 SGHDT, CDR2 YYEEEE.

CDR3 residues: CSVGTTSGRETQYF. The rearrangement joins TRBV29-1 to TRBJ2-5; TCRdb designates TRBD2, a call that cannot be tested without DNA. There are 14 residues in the CDR3. Germline CDR1 is SQVTM and CDR2 is ANQGSEA.

J is TRBJ2-1 and V is TRBV6-4; the TCRdb call, TRBD2, lacks DNA for checking. This CDR3 is built from 16 residues. Germline values: CDR1 MRHNA, CDR2 SNTAGT. CDR3: CASSGPAGVGPNEQFF.

V usage is TRBV28 and J usage is TRBJ2-1; with no DNA, the TCRdb D assignment of TRBD1 cannot be verified. The length of the CDR3 is 15 residues. The germline V gene has CDR1 MDHEN and CDR2 SYDVKM. The CDR3: CASNTFGTDARKQFF.

This rearrangement joins TRBV11-2 to TRBJ2-6. The CDR3 sequence is 13 residues long. CDR1 SGHAT and CDR2 FQNNGV come from the germline V gene. This CDR3 reads CASSNRGANVLTF.

The chain carries TRBV19 and TRBJ2-2; TCRdb's D call of TRBD2 is untestable without DNA. The CDR3 runs 18 residues. Germline CDR1 LNHDA, CDR2 SQIVND (reference sequence). This CDR3 is CASSIVRLAGEVVGELFF.

V usage is TRBV6-5 and J usage is TRBJ1-1; the D gene TCRdb calls, TRBD1, cannot be checked with no DNA. Per germline, CDR1 MNHEY and CDR2 SVGAGI. The CDR3 extends over 15 amino acids. The CDR3 loop reads CASSYEMTGRTEAFF.

The rearrangement links TRBV10-3 to TRBJ2-1; TCRdb's assignment of TRBD2 cannot be checked, as there is no DNA. The CDR3 runs 15 residues. Germline CDR1 and CDR2: ENHRY and SYGVKD. CDR3: CAIRTAGGPHNEQFF.

The chain is built from TRBV12-3 or TRBV12-4 and TRBJ1-1; TCRdb returns TRBD1, unconfirmable since there is no DNA. CDR3 length equals 15 residues. The CDR3 loop is CASSRVWGPRSEAFF.

This chain uses TRBV6-1 with TRBJ1-1; checking the TCRdb D call of TRBD1 is not possible without DNA. CDR3 length: 16 residues. Per the germline V gene, CDR1 is MNHNS and CDR2 is SASEGT. The CDR3 here is CASSPPGQGSYTEAFF.

The chain has TRBV20-1 and TRBJ2-3; TCRdb indicates TRBD2, and absent DNA this call remains unverified. The V gene's germline CDR1 is DFQATT and CDR2 SNEGSKA (reference sequence). The CDR3 sequence is 14 residues long. The CDR3 sequence is CSARLALSTDTQYF.

The V and J genes are TRBV6-5 and TRBJ1-6. The length of the CDR3 is 19 residues. Per the germline V gene, CDR1 is MNHEY and CDR2 is SVGAGI. The CDR3 loop is CASSYSTGPRSSYNSPLHF.

This sequence joins TRBV5-4 and TRBJ2-5; the TCRdb D gene call, TRBD2, has no DNA to confirm it. The germline V gene encodes CDR1 SGHNT and CDR2 YYREEE (reference sequence). The CDR3 consists of 15 residues. The CDR3 sequence: CASSFFSGRHETQYF.

The chain couples TRBV5-4 to TRBJ2-3; TCRdb's D call of TRBD1 is untestable without DNA. The CDR3 covers 15 residues. Germline lookup yields CDR1 SGHNT and CDR2 YYREEE (reference sequence). The CDR3 sequence: CASSLQGTDTDTQYF.